This TCR beta chain came from a study of T-cell memory formation after mild COVID-19 (dated by TCRdb to 2020 to 2022). The study in broad terms: TCR sequence clusters from the two donors were found to be largely donor specific. In a couple of donors, T-cell clones that expanded and contracted after mild COVID-19 were tracked by sequencing TCRalpha and TCRbeta repertoires over time. Two young, previously healthy adult volunteers made up the cohort, one male and one female. Findings and caveats that apply to the study as a whole: Some responding clones were detected in pre-infection memory, which suggested that pre-existing cross-reactive memory T cells had joined the SARS-CoV-2 response. SARS-CoV-2 specificity of the second-wave clones peaking on day 37 was not confirmed. Balanced CD4/CD8 phenotypes were observed for clones contracting from day 15 to 85, whereas a bias towards CD4+ was observed for a second wave of clones expanding from day 15 to 37. Only a couple of mild cases were covered in the study, and larger cohorts including severe cases with pre-infection samples were considered necessary. Contracting CD4+ clones were located mainly in the CM and EM memory subsets, whereas CD8+ clones were found to be enriched in EMRA.

At the junction V is shortened by 2 bases and J by 8 bases, with 9 bases in between. The CDR3 sequence holds 12 residues, the cysteine and phenylalanine included. This entry keeps only the CDR3 DNA: 36 bases, framed from base 1. Reading the germline V gene (reference sequence) gives CDR1 SEHNR and CDR2 FQNEAQ. The run used an Illumina NovaSeq 6000. TCRalpha and TCRbeta cDNA libraries were built by 5'RACE with constant-segment primers, adding sample barcodes and unique molecular identifiers. Trizol reagent was used to extract RNA from every sample. The libraries were amplified in two PCR steps, and the second step added a second sample barcode and Illumina TruSeq adapters. Sequencing of the libraries was done on an Illumina NovaSeq, producing 2 x 150 bp paired-end reads. The source study handled its data this way. The reads were demultiplexed and collapsed into UMI-guided consensus sequences using migec v1.2.7. Using mixcr v2.1.11, UMI consensuses were aligned to TRA and TRB V and J templates and then assembled into clonotypes. A clonotype was counted as expanded or contracted only if both edgeR and NoisET called the change significant, with noise models trained on biological replicates. For edgeR calls, the thresholds were a false discovery rate-adjusted p below 0.01 and a log2 fold-change of 1. PCA with hierarchical clustering of max-normalized trajectories of the 1000 most abundant clonotypes was used as exploratory dynamics analysis. Separately sequenced CD4+ and CD8+ repertoires were used to assign the CD4 or CD8 phenotype of responding clones. TCRdb itself trimmed the public reads at Q25 with fastp, ran MiXCR and retained productive beta chains. Duplicate CDR3 protein sequences are folded into a single record with the most common DNA and genes. These V and J calls rely on TCRdb rather than the paper's analysis. Present in this sample are approximately 570,000 distinct CDR3 sequences, roughly 18% of which were seen just once. About 11% of the sample is taken by the ten largest.

PBMCs were isolated by Ficoll-Paque density gradient centrifugation. Concerning this clonotype: What antigen it recognizes has not been identified. Base qualities were left out, and no much larger clone turns up one base away.

This clonotype was sampled from an adult woman who had mild COVID-19 (a few samples of this study predate the infection). The sample titles of this study are shuffled in the database, so cell type and time point are left out; the donor was told from shared clones. The chain is encoded by TRBV7-9 joined to TRBJ1-2, with no reliable assignment of the D segment. Material for sequencing was PBMCs or a T cell subset sorted from them (not recorded which). The CDR3 sequence is CASSLIESGYTF. In nucleotide form, the sequence is TGTGCCAGCAGCTTAATCGAGTCAGGCTACACCTTC.